These 10 T cell receptor beta chains were all obtained from the same sample, sequenced in a study of T cells in localized non-small cell lung cancer. TCRdb keeps only in-frame clones here, not all; method: immunoSEQ multiplex PCR. The table has roughly 30,000 clones, around 93% seen once. This specimen was PBMCs, taken before any cancer treatment. The source of these receptors is a man aged 40-75 years with stage II lung adenocarcinoma.

The chain carries TRBV5-1 and TRBJ2-2, with 8 nucleotides matching TRBD2. CDR1 is SGHRS, CDR2 YFSETQ, per germline. V trimming: 8 bases; J trimming: 0 bases; junction bases outside the gene matches: 3. CDR3 length: 14 residues. CDR3: CASSGLANTGELFF. The CDR3 DNA reads TGCGCCAGTTCGGGACTAGCGAACACCGGGGAGCTGTTTTTT.

V usage is TRBV5-1 and J usage is TRBJ2-3, with D maybe TRBD2 (6 bases). Between the trimmed V and J ends, which lost 5 bases and 6 bases, there was a span of 16 bases. CDR1 is SGHRS and CDR2 is YFSETQ in the germline V gene. The CDR3 covers 14 residues. CDR3 nucleotides: TGCGCCAGCAGGACCGGGGGAGGAGCTGATACGCAGTATTTT. Its protein is CASRTGGGADTQYF.

V usage is TRBV5-4 and J usage is TRBJ2-3; D is perhaps TRBD2 (5 bases). Germline CDR1 and CDR2: SGHNT and YYREEE (reference sequence). The CDR3 spans 14 residues. The ends were cut back, 6 bases at V and 2 bases at J, with 13 bases in the middle. The CDR3 coding sequence is TGTGCCAGCATGTCAGGAGGAAACACAGATACGCAGTATTTT. It encodes CASMSGGNTDTQYF.

In this sample, this clone turned up a few times. The J gene is TRBJ1-2, the V gene TRBV7-2, with a tentative D call TRBD1 (5 bases). Germline V gene lookup returns CDR1 SGHTA and CDR2 FQGNSA. The CDR3 contains 12 residues. V was shortened by 5 bases and J by 7 bases, with 11 bases between the two germline ends. CDR3 region: CASSLSGLGYTF. The CDR3 coding sequence is TGTGCCAGCAGCCTCTCGGGGCTTGGCTACACCTTC.

The chain recombines TRBV6-1 with TRBJ1-2, with unresolved D. The ends were cut back, 2 bases at V and 3 bases at J, with 19 bases in the middle. This CDR3 comprises 17 residues. Germline lookup yields CDR1 MNHNS and CDR2 SASEGT. The CDR3 reads CASSESADAAGDYGYTF. The CDR3 DNA sequence: TGTGCCAGCAGTGAATCGGCCGACGCAGCGGGAGACTATGGCTACACCTTC.

The V gene is TRBV6-1, the J gene TRBJ1-2; the D is unclear. Trimming pared 2 bases from V and 8 bases from J, leaving 18 bases between. CDR3 length equals 15 residues. Germline V gives CDR1 MNHNS, CDR2 SASEGT. This chain's CDR3 is CASSEIASGFGGYTF. CDR3 bases: TGTGCCAGCAGTGAAATTGCGTCCGGTTTTGGAGGCTACACCTTC.

V and J are TRBV27 and TRBJ2-3; D gene ambiguous. Trimming pared 0 bases from V and 5 bases from J, leaving 9 bases between. The CDR3 consists of 14 residues. CDR1 is MNHEY, CDR2 SMNVEV, per germline (reference sequence). The chain's CDR3 is CASSLSPLGDTQYF. In DNA, the CDR3 is TGTGCCAGCAGTTTATCCCCCCTAGGAGATACGCAGTATTTT.

V is TRBV5-5 and J is TRBJ1-5; D is undetermined. Germline loops: CDR1 SGHKS, CDR2 YYEKEE (reference sequence). The CDR3 has 14 amino acids. Trimming took off 1 base at V and 2 bases at J, with 7 bases between the two ends. The CDR3 sequence is CASSLPGGNQPQHF. The CDR3 DNA reads TGTGCCAGCAGCTTGCCTGGGGGCAATCAGCCCCAGCATTTT.

The rearrangement joins TRBV28 to TRBJ1-2; D is unresolved. The germline CDR1 and CDR2 sequences are MDHEN and SYDVKM. Trimming took 8 bases from V and 0 from J, leaving 13 bases between them. The CDR3 is 14 amino acids. CDR3 coding DNA: TGTGCCAGCCAGGAGTCGGGAGCTAACTATGGCTACACCTTC. Translating it yields CASQESGANYGYTF.

This chain connects TRBV7-9 to TRBJ2-3; no reliable D call. This CDR3 is built from 16 residues. CDR1 and CDR2 (germline): SEHNR, FQNEAQ (reference sequence). V was clipped by 5 bases and J by 0 bases, with 15 bases between them. DNA of the CDR3: TGTGCCAGCAGCCACCTTAACCCGAGTAGCACAGATACGCAGTATTTT. Translation gives CASSHLNPSSTDTQYF.